The clone carrying this T cell receptor (beta chain) was picked up many times. Its antigen is not identified. RNA transcripts were the template for amplifying TCR beta CDR3 regions. TCR CDR3 underwent first-round RT-PCR with the HTBI primer set. TCRdb passed the multiplex PCR reads through MiXCR, listing each CDR3 protein once. The table records about 510,000 distinct CDR3 sequences, over 35% of them present only once. The data belong to a study of T cells in Graves' hyperthyroidism and ophthalmopathy. Study observations and caveats: Blood also carried most thyroid clonotypes expanded above 0.001.

Patients showing uncontrolled infection, other autoimmune disease, pregnancy or lactation were ineligible. The sequencing input was peripheral blood or thyroid tissue (not recorded which). This clonotype was obtained from an adult woman with Graves' disease, either hyperthyroidism or ophthalmopathy (not recorded which).

The CDR3 protein is CAISEAPSYEQYF. CDR3 bases: TGTGCCATCAGTGAGGCCCCTTCCTACGAGCAGTACTTC. The gene calls are TRBV10-3 and TRBJ2-7; D gene unclear. The CDR3 runs 13 residues. Trimming left V 2 bases short and J 1 base short, with 6 bases between. Germline V CDR1 and CDR2: ENHRY, SYGVKD.